Each of the 24 T cell receptor beta chains below was sequenced from the same sample in a study of vaccination and CD4 T cells after COVID-19. For these receptors, no antigen is known. This sample's time point: late sampling 161 to 241 days after vaccination in a few convalescent patients. The treatment denotes: roughly ten-day PBMC culture with coronavirus spike peptide pools or control peptides (ViraFEST assay). The Oncomine TCR Beta short-read assay was what sequenced the DNA obtained from cultured CD4+ T cells. TCRdb called the PCR reads again in MiXCR, with one record for every CDR3 protein. The repertoire holds fewer than 30,000 distinct CDR3 sequences, with around 41% as singletons. The sample was CD4+ T cells from blood, cultured in vitro, taken about 7 months after SARS-CoV-2 vaccination. Every receptor here comes from a human donor who had recovered from COVID-19.

The sample holds a few counts of this clonotype. This chain uses TRBV20-1 with TRBJ1-2, with D maybe TRBD1 (5 bases). Germline V gives CDR1 DFQATT, CDR2 SNEGSKA (reference sequence). The length of the CDR3 is 15 residues. V lost 3 bases and J 6 bases, leaving 20 bases between the germline ends. CDR3 DNA sequence: TGCAGTGCTAGGATTCCGGGACGGCCGCTGGATGGCTACACCTTC. As protein: CSARIPGRPLDGYTF.

J is TRBJ2-7 and V is TRBV20-1; 8 bases align to TRBD2. V shed 5 bases, J shed 6 bases, and the junction held 12 bases outside the gene matches. The CDR3 runs to 14 residues. The germline V gene encodes CDR1 DFQATT and CDR2 SNEGSKA (reference sequence). The CDR3 nucleotides are TGCAGTGCTCCCAGGACTGGGACTAGGGGCGAGCAGTACTTC. Its translation: CSAPRTGTRGEQYF.

This chain connects TRBV28 to TRBJ2-5; 11 bases fit TRBD2. In germline, CDR1 is MDHEN, CDR2 SYDVKM. Losses at the gene ends were 6 bases for V and 5 bases for J; bases not matched to a gene: 11. The CDR3 covers 16 residues. The CDR3 nucleotides read TGTGCCAGCAGATTGACAACTAGCGGGAGCGGGGAGACCCAGTACTTC. Its translation is CASRLTTSGSGETQYF.

Only a few counts were recorded for this clonotype. The V gene is TRBV10-3, the J gene TRBJ2-5; maybe TRBD1 (5 bases). Germline V gene sequence: CDR1 ENHRY, CDR2 SYGVKD. The CDR3 loop spans 13 amino acids. V lost 3 bases and J lost 3, with 8 bases in between. The CDR3 coding sequence is TGTGCCATCAGTGAAGGGGATAAAGAGACCCAGTACTTC. It specifies CAISEGDKETQYF.

The V gene is TRBV5-1, the J gene TRBJ2-3; D is possibly TRBD1 (6 bases). CDR1 is SGHRS, CDR2 YFSETQ, per germline. V shed 4 bases and J shed 2 bases, with 14 bases lying between them. There are 15 residues in the CDR3. CDR3 in DNA: TGCGCCAGCAGCGTAAAAGGGGGATTCACAGATACGCAGTATTTT. Translated: CASSVKGGFTDTQYF.

The chain couples TRBV6-2 or TRBV6-3 to TRBJ2-5; D gene uncertain. Germline-derived CDR1 and CDR2 are MNHEY and SVGEGT. This CDR3 spans 13 amino acids. Trimming took off 3 bases at V and 5 bases at J, with 10 bases between the two ends. CDR3 nucleotides: TGTGCCAGCAGTTATACGAGAAGGGAGACCCAGTACTTC. This translates into CASSYTRRETQYF.

The chain employs TRBV7-8 and TRBJ2-5, with TRBD1 identical over 7 bases. The V gene end was trimmed by 3 bases and the J gene end by 2 bases; junction bases not matched to a gene: 3. CDR1 and CDR2 from the germline V gene are SGHVS and FQNEAQ. The CDR3 is 14 amino acids. The CDR3 DNA follows: TGTGCCAGCAGCTTGGGACAGCATCAAGAGACCCAGTACTTC. This translates into CASSLGQHQETQYF.

V usage is TRBV28 and J usage is TRBJ1-2; perhaps TRBD1 as D (5 bases). The CDR3 has 13 amino acids. Trimming removed 6 bases from V and 3 bases from J, with 11 bases in between. Germline V gene sequence: CDR1 MDHEN, CDR2 SYDVKM. The CDR3 loop is CASSRGGYYGYTF. In nucleotides, the CDR3 is TGTGCCAGCAGCCGCGGGGGTTACTATGGCTACACCTTC.

V usage is TRBV7-9 and J usage is TRBJ1-2; TRBD1 matches at 8 bases. V was clipped by 5 bases and J by 5 bases; unmatched bases: 4. CDR3 length: 13 residues. Germline V gene data show CDR1 as SEHNR and CDR2 as FQNEAQ (reference sequence). The CDR3 reads CASSPRTGYGYTF. DNA of the CDR3: TGTGCCAGCAGCCCTCGGACAGGGTATGGCTACACCTTC.

By share, this clonotype counts as medium-sized. The chain links TRBV6-1 to TRBJ2-7, with D maybe TRBD2 (6 bases). The CDR3 length is 15 residues. CDR1 and CDR2 (germline): MNHNS, SASEGT. Between the trimmed V and J ends, which lost 6 bases and 6 bases, there was a span of 21 bases. CDR3 protein: CASSLRGGNKGEQYF. In DNA, the CDR3 is TGTGCCAGCAGCCTGCGTGGGGGGAATAAGGGCGAGCAGTACTTC.

The chain combines TRBV6-5 with TRBJ2-7; 8 bases are a match to TRBD1. The trim removed 2 bases at V and 3 bases at J, leaving 6 bases unmatched. CDR1 and CDR2 (germline): MNHEY, SVGAGI. The CDR3 sequence is 15 residues long. Here the CDR3 reads CASSYPGQGSYEQYF. CDR3 nucleotide sequence: TGTGCCAGCAGTTACCCCGGACAGGGTAGCTACGAGCAGTACTTC.

The rearrangement links TRBV6-1 to TRBJ2-6, with D tentatively TRBD2 (5 bases). Germline V gene lookup returns CDR1 MNHNS and CDR2 SASEGT. The CDR3 has 17 residues. V was trimmed by 11 bases and J by 2 bases, leaving 22 bases between them. CDR3 sequence reads: CASSGRGRGTGANVLTF. CDR3 sequence (DNA): TGTGCCTCATCTGGGCGAGGGAGAGGAACTGGGGCCAACGTCCTGACTTTC.

The chain links TRBV20-1 to TRBJ2-1; tentative D call: TRBD2 (5 bases). The CDR3 has 14 residues. Germline CDR1 and CDR2: DFQATT and SNEGSKA (reference sequence). CDR3 DNA: TGCAGCGCGAGAGGCGGACGGGGTATGGATGAGCAGTTCTTC. It encodes CSARGGRGMDEQFF.

The chain's CDR3 is CASSLVSWRDTDTQYF. The CDR3 DNA is TGTGCCAGCAGCTTAGTATCTTGGCGGGACACAGATACGCAGTATTTT. The J gene is TRBJ2-3, the V gene TRBV7-9; maybe TRBD2 (6 bases). Germline values: CDR1 SEHNR, CDR2 FQNEAQ (reference sequence). This CDR3 is 16 amino acids long. Trimming shortened V by 1 base and J by 2 bases, and 13 bases separated the two germline ends.

V and J are TRBV10-1 and TRBJ1-2, with D possibly matching TRBD1 (6 bases). The germline CDR1 and CDR2 sequences are WNHNN and SYGVQD (reference sequence). This CDR3 is 16 amino acids long. Trimming shortened V by 2 bases and J by 7 bases, and 20 bases separated the two germline ends. Here the CDR3 reads CASSETPGQGHGGYTF. The CDR3 DNA reads TGCGCCAGCAGTGAGACCCCGGGACAAGGACATGGTGGCTACACCTTC.

This clonotype appeared a few times. The chain uses TRBV20-1 and TRBJ1-5; D is ambiguous. Per germline, CDR1 DFQATT and CDR2 SNEGSKA (reference sequence). V shed 3 bases and J shed 0 bases, with 9 bases lying between them. The CDR3 is 14 residues long. CDR3 sequence: CSARAGNSNQPQHF. Written as DNA, the CDR3 is TGCAGTGCTAGGGCCGGGAATAGCAATCAGCCCCAGCATTTT.

There are a few counts of this clonotype. The chain uses TRBV19 and TRBJ2-7; TRBD2 matches 10 bases. Germline values: CDR1 LNHDA, CDR2 SQIVND (reference sequence). This CDR3 region has 14 residues. The junction had 5 bases not matched to a gene; V was cut back by 2 bases and J by 7 bases. The CDR3 region is CASSILAGAGEQYF. The CDR3 DNA is TGTGCCAGTAGTATACTAGCGGGAGCGGGTGAGCAGTACTTC. The full variable domain, with the rest looked up from reference TRBV19 and TRBJ2-7, is DGGITQSPKYLFRKEGQNVTLSCEQNLNHDAMYWYRQDPGQGLRLIYYSQIVNDFQKGDIAEGYSVSREKKESFPLTVTSAQKNPTAFYLCASSILAGAGEQYFGPGTRLTVT.

The chain employs TRBV6-1 and TRBJ2-1; 10 bases map to TRBD2. The V gene's germline CDR1 is MNHNS and CDR2 SASEGT. This CDR3 comprises 14 residues. V shed 3 bases, J shed 6 bases, and the junction held 2 bases outside the gene matches. The CDR3 reads CASSDTSGVNEQFF. DNA for the CDR3: TGTGCCAGCAGTGACACTAGCGGGGTCAATGAGCAGTTCTTC.

This clonotype was seen more than once but under ten times. J is TRBJ2-7 and V is TRBV7-9; no clear D gene. This CDR3 region has 13 residues. Trimming left V 5 bases short and J 6 bases short, with 14 bases between. From germline, CDR1 is SEHNR and CDR2 FQNEAQ (reference sequence). CDR3 bases: TGTGCCAGCAGCCCCGGGCGGCTCAGCGAGCAGTACTTC. As protein: CASSPGRLSEQYF.

This clonotype was counted only a few times. The V gene is TRBV20-1, the J gene TRBJ2-5, with no clear D. The CDR3 runs to 15 residues. The ends were cut back, 1 base at V and 0 bases at J, with 12 bases in the middle. Germline values: CDR1 DFQATT, CDR2 SNEGSKA (reference sequence). CDR3 nucleotides: TGCAGTGCTAGAGCAAGAGGTGCAGACCAAGAGACCCAGTACTTC. As protein: CSARARGADQETQYF.

This clonotype is a singleton in its sample. The chain combines TRBV5-8 with TRBJ2-1, with 10 positions matching TRBD2. This CDR3 is 15 amino acids long. With 4 bases clipped from V and 4 bases from J, the junction kept 5 bases outside the gene matches. The germline V gene encodes CDR1 SGHTS and CDR2 YDEGEE. CDR3 region: CASSRRTSGYNEQFF. Written as DNA, the CDR3 is TGTGCCAGCAGCCGTCGGACTAGCGGATACAATGAGCAGTTCTTC. Full variable domain (missing parts from reference TRBV5-8 and TRBJ2-1): EAGVTQSPTHLIKTRGQQATLRCSPISGHTSVYWYQQALGLGLQFLLWYDEGEERNRGNFPPRFSGRQFPNYSSELNVNALELEDSALYLCASSRRTSGYNEQFFGPGTRLTVL.

This clonotype has more than one count but fewer than ten. This chain joins TRBV28 and TRBJ2-5; 7 bases are a match to TRBD2. V dropped 6 bases and J dropped 2; count of bases not matched to a gene: 9. The CDR3 is 15 amino acids. Germline V gene data show CDR1 as MDHEN and CDR2 as SYDVKM. CDR3 DNA sequence: TGTGCCAGCAGCTCTCTCTTTAGCGGGCAAGAGACCCAGTACTTC. Translated: CASSSLFSGQETQYF.

This chain joins TRBV20-1 and TRBJ2-5; maybe TRBD2 (6 bases). Germline lookup yields CDR1 DFQATT and CDR2 SNEGSKA (reference sequence). Trimming removed 1 base at V and 4 bases at J, with 19 bases between. This CDR3 spans 16 amino acids. CDR3 residues: CSARATGVGGGETQYF. CDR3 sequence (DNA): TGCAGTGCTAGAGCTACCGGTGTGGGGGGAGGAGAGACCCAGTACTTC.

The chain is built from TRBV6-5 and TRBJ2-1; 10 bases line up with TRBD2. The CDR3 is made up of 14 amino acids. Unmatched junction bases numbered 7, after V lost 4 bases and J lost 10 bases. CDR1 is MNHEY, CDR2 SVGAGI, per germline. CDR3 sequence reads: CASSSLAGAAEQFF. CDR3 in DNA: TGTGCCAGCAGTTCCCTAGCGGGGGCTGCCGAGCAGTTCTTC.